These 20 T cell receptor beta chains were sequenced from one sample in a study of PD-L1 blockade in urothelial cancer (TCRdb year 2017). Preparation of the library involved the immunoSEQ multiplex PCR assay. This immuneACCESS table, as held by TCRdb, lists in-frame sequences with V and J called but not all clones. Of the missing ones, under half trace to an unresolved V gene in checked studies; the others have no known cause. The sample table lists more than 15,000 clones, approximately 90% of them with a count of one. Just under 6% of the sample lies in the top ten. Here the sequenced sample was PBMCs, taken around atezolizumab (anti-PD-L1) treatment. The receptors come from a man aged 50 or older with urothelial cancer.

The V call is TRBV19, the J call TRBJ2-5; D is possibly TRBD1 (6 bases). Trimming shortened V by 5 bases and J by 5 bases, and 21 bases separated the two germline ends. The germline V gene encodes CDR1 LNHDA and CDR2 SQIVND (reference sequence). This CDR3 has 16 amino acids. The CDR3 coding sequence is TGTGCCAGTAGTTTTCGGAGAGGGGGTTCTGGGGAGACCCAGTACTTC. Protein: CASSFRRGGSGETQYF.

The chain carries TRBV18 and TRBJ2-2; 7 bases line up with TRBD2. The CDR3 consists of 16 residues. Germline V lookup: CDR1 KGHSH, CDR2 LQKENI. V was clipped by 4 bases and J by 4 bases; unmatched bases: 9. The CDR3 loop reads CASSLPRGESTGELFF. The CDR3 nucleotides read TGTGCCAGCTCACTCCCCCGGGGGGAGAGCACCGGGGAGCTGTTTTTT.

This clone was detected once. The chain recombines TRBV10-3 with TRBJ2-1, with TRBD2 matching 12 bases. V was pared by 6 bases and J by 0 bases, with 0 bases of the junction left unmatched. In germline, CDR1 is ENHRY, CDR2 SYGVKD. This CDR3 has 15 amino acids. In nucleotides, the CDR3 is TGTGCCATCAGGACTAGCGGGAGCTCCTACAATGAGCAGTTCTTC. This sequence encodes CAIRTSGSSYNEQFF.

CDR3 loop: CASSSQGPGNTIYF. CDR3 sequence (DNA): TGTGCCAGCAGTTCACAGGGTCCCGGAAACACCATATATTTT. The chain links TRBV2 to TRBJ1-3, with a possible D match to TRBD1 (6 bases). Trimming removed 5 bases from V and 4 bases from J, with 12 bases in between. The CDR3 has 14 amino acids. Germline values: CDR1 SNHLY, CDR2 FYNNEI.

The chain combines TRBV9 with TRBJ1-4; D gene unclear. Germline V gene lookup returns CDR1 SGDLS and CDR2 YYNGEE. The CDR3 loop spans 15 amino acids. Trimming took off 0 bases at V and 8 bases at J, with 14 bases between the two ends. The CDR3, as DNA: TGTGCCAGCAGCGTAGCCCCCTCCCTAACGGAAAAACTGTTTTTT. Translating gives CASSVAPSLTEKLFF.

The CDR3 region is CASSFPRQGIYNEQFF. The CDR3 DNA reads TGTGCCAGCAGCTTTCCTCGACAGGGAATATACAATGAGCAGTTCTTC. V gene TRBV5-4 combines with J gene TRBJ2-1; TRBD1 matches 7 bases. V shed 2 bases, J shed 4 bases, and the junction held 9 bases outside the gene matches. From germline, CDR1 is SGHNT and CDR2 YYREEE (reference sequence). The CDR3 length is 16 residues.

The chain joins TRBV27 to TRBJ1-1; 10 nucleotides agree with TRBD1. The ends lost 6 bases at V and 0 bases at J; junction bases unmatched: 10. This CDR3 has 17 residues. Germline CDR1 and CDR2: MNHEY and SMNVEV (reference sequence). CDR3 in amino acids: CASRKTGTGVLNTEAFF. Written as DNA, the CDR3 is TGTGCCAGCAGAAAAACCGGGACAGGGGTCTTGAACACTGAAGCTTTCTTT.

The rearrangement uses TRBV18 and TRBJ2-1; a possible D gene is TRBD2 (5 bases). Germline V gene data show CDR1 as KGHSH and CDR2 as LQKENI. V lost 1 base to trimming and J lost 4 bases, with 17 bases between them. The CDR3 spans 17 residues. The CDR3 sequence is CASSPRAGSVIYNEQFF. The CDR3 DNA follows: TGTGCCAGCTCACCACGAGCTGGTAGCGTCATTTACAATGAGCAGTTCTTC.

The CDR3 nucleotides read TGTGCCAGCAGCTTATGGGGGCTAGCGGGAGCGGATACGCAGTATTTT. It yields the protein CASSLWGLAGADTQYF. The gene calls are TRBV7-2 and TRBJ2-3, with 10 positions matching TRBD2. The CDR3 totals 16 residues. Unmatched junction bases numbered 8, after V lost 2 bases and J lost 6 bases. Germline lookup yields CDR1 SGHTA and CDR2 FQGNSA.

The chain has TRBV7-2 and TRBJ1-5, with 8 bases lining up with TRBD1. Germline CDR1 and CDR2: SGHTA and FQGNSA. The CDR3 has 16 amino acids. The junction had 4 bases not matched to a gene; V was cut back by 3 bases and J by 0 bases. The CDR3 DNA sequence: TGTGCCAGCAGCTTTGGACAGGGCTATAGCAATCAGCCCCAGCATTTT. This gives the protein CASSFGQGYSNQPQHF.

On this clone: Other DNA variants within this sample encode the same CDR3. The chain carries TRBV10-3 and TRBJ2-7, with 7 bases aligning to TRBD1. This CDR3 has 13 residues. The germline V gene encodes CDR1 ENHRY and CDR2 SYGVKD. J lost 7 bases, V lost 3 bases, and 6 bases had no gene match. The CDR3 DNA reads TGTGCCATCAGTGATAGACAGGGCAGAGAGCAGTACTTC. Encoded protein: CAISDRQGREQYF.

J is TRBJ2-2 and V is TRBV10-3; 12 positions match TRBD2. CDR1 and CDR2 from the germline V gene are ENHRY and SYGVKD. The length of the CDR3 is 16 residues. V lost 5 bases, J lost 1 base, and 2 bases stayed unmatched. The CDR3 nucleotides are TGTGCCATCAGTAAACTAGCGGGAGGGAACACCGGGGAGCTGTTTTTT. Protein sequence: CAISKLAGGNTGELFF.

J is TRBJ2-1 and V is TRBV7-8; TRBD1 matches 7 bases. Per the germline V gene, CDR1 is SGHVS and CDR2 is FQNEAQ. With V trimmed by 3 bases and J by 6 bases, 14 bases remained unmatched. This CDR3 comprises 17 residues. In nucleotides, the CDR3 is TGTGCCAGCAGCTTGAGACCGGGACAGCAAAGGGTCAATGAGCAGTTCTTC. As protein: CASSLRPGQQRVNEQFF. Together with reference TRBV7-8 and TRBJ2-1, the CDR3 gives the full variable domain: GAGVSQSPRYKVAKRGQDVALRCDPISGHVSLFWYQQALGQGPEFLTYFQNEAQLDKSGLPSDRFFAERPEGSVSTLKIQRTQQEDSAVYLCASSLRPGQQRVNEQFFGPGTRLTVL.

This clone appeared a single time. The chain couples TRBV6-1 to TRBJ1-2; possible D gene TRBD1, 6 bases. V was shortened by 3 bases and J by 7 bases, with 15 bases between the two germline ends. This CDR3 is 14 amino acids long. Germline CDR1 and CDR2: MNHNS and SASEGT. The CDR3 DNA is TGTGCCAGCAGTGACCCAGGGGTGTCAGCTGGCTACACCTTC. It codes for CASSDPGVSAGYTF.

This clone was counted a single time. The chain employs TRBV28 and TRBJ1-1; D is unresolved. Trimming left V 5 bases short and J 5 bases short, with 15 bases between. CDR1 and CDR2 (germline): MDHEN, SYDVKM. The CDR3 is made up of 14 amino acids. CDR3 nucleotides: TGTGCCAGCAGTCCCCGAGTGGCGGGTACTGAAGCTTTCTTT. As protein: CASSPRVAGTEAFF.

The rearrangement joins TRBV5-5 to TRBJ2-2; 7 bases line up with TRBD1. Germline V gene data show CDR1 as SGHKS and CDR2 as YYEKEE (reference sequence). The trim removed 5 bases at V and 10 bases at J, leaving 14 bases unmatched. This CDR3 is 15 amino acids long. This CDR3 reads CASSARDSSRTELFF. Written as DNA, the CDR3 is TGTGCCAGCAGTGCACGGGACAGTAGTCGGACGGAGCTGTTTTTT.

This chain uses TRBV30 with TRBJ1-5, with TRBD1 identical over 8 bases. The CDR3 sequence is 13 residues long. Germline CDR1 is GTSNPN and CDR2 is SVGIG (reference sequence). V trimming: 5 bases; J trimming: 6 bases; junction bases outside the gene matches: 6. The CDR3 reads CAWASGGGQPQHF. The CDR3, as DNA: TGTGCCTGGGCCTCAGGGGGCGGTCAGCCCCAGCATTTT.

J is TRBJ2-7 and V is TRBV27, with 7 bases fitting TRBD1. CDR1 and CDR2 (germline): MNHEY, SMNVEV (reference sequence). The V and J ends lost 10 bases and 2 bases, in that order; junction bases with no gene match: 8. This CDR3 is built from 13 residues. The CDR3 DNA reads TGTGCCACTTCGGGACAGACTACCTACGAGCAGTACTTC. Its protein product is CATSGQTTYEQYF.

This clone appeared once. This chain links TRBV7-2 with TRBJ2-1; 10 nucleotides align to TRBD2. Trimming took 4 bases from V and 4 from J; bases not matched to a gene: 4. Germline lookup yields CDR1 SGHTA and CDR2 FQGNSA. The CDR3 has 15 residues. The CDR3 DNA reads as TGTGCCAGCAGCTCCCTAGCGGGGGAGTACAATGAGCAGTTCTTC. As protein: CASSSLAGEYNEQFF.

This clone was observed once. This chain links TRBV25-1 with TRBJ2-3; the match to TRBD1 covers 9 bases. The junction had 14 bases not matched to a gene; V was cut back by 6 bases and J by 4 bases. The CDR3 is made up of 17 amino acids. Germline V lookup: CDR1 MGHDK, CDR2 SYGVNS. CDR3 residues: CASSAGWGQGDADTQYF. In DNA, the CDR3 is TGTGCCAGCAGCGCCGGGTGGGGACAGGGCGATGCAGATACGCAGTATTTT. Full variable domain (remainder filled in from reference TRBV25-1 and TRBJ2-3): EADIYQTPRYLVIGTGKKITLECSQTMGHDKMYWYQQDPGMELHLIHYSYGVNSTEKGDLSSESTVSRIRTEHFPLTLESARPSHTSQYLCASSAGWGQGDADTQYFGPGTRLTVL.